This TCR beta chain is drawn from a study of cytomegalovirus exposure and HLA in healthy donors. Study information: The 120 validation repertoires were produced on the same platform as the 720 or so repertoires of the first cohort. This was reported in a later analysis. Whole-study findings and limits: The classifier reportedly diagnosed cytomegalovirus status with high specificity and sensitivity.

This clone occurred once. The antigen remains undetermined. Assay: immunoSEQ multiplex PCR; the TCRdb copy retains only in-frame clones and omits some. The table has 150,000 to 200,000 clones, approximately 80% seen once. Trimming cost V 0 bases and J 8 bases, with 15 bases left between them. This CDR3 spans 15 amino acids. The germline V gene encodes CDR1 SGHRS and CDR2 YFSETQ. The receptor was derived from a man in his late teens or twenties in good health and CMV-seropositive. V is TRBV5-1 and J is TRBJ2-1; D remains unclear. The material sequenced was PBMCs. The DNA for the CDR3 is TGCGCCAGCAGCTTGGAAGGTGGAGAGTTCCATGAGCAGTTCTTC. Translation gives CASSLEGGEFHEQFF. The full variable domain, in which reference TRBV5-1 and TRBJ2-1 provide the parts outside the CDR3, is KAGVTQTPRYLIKTRGQQVTLSCSPISGHRSVSWYQQTPGQGLQFLFEYFSETQRNKGNFPGRFSGRQFSNSRSEMNVSTLELGDSALYLCASSLEGGEFHEQFFGPGTRLTVL.